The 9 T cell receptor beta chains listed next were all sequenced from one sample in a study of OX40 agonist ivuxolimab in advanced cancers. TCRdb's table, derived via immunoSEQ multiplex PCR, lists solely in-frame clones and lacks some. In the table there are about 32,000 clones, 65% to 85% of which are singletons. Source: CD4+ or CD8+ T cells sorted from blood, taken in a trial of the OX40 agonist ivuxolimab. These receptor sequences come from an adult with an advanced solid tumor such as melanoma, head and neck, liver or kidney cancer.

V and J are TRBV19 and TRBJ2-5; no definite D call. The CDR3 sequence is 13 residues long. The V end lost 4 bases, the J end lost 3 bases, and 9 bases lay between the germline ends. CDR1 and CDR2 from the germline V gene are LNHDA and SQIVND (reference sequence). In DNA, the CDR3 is TGTGCCAGTAGTAATCCCAGCGAAGAGACCCAGTACTTC. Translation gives CASSNPSEETQYF. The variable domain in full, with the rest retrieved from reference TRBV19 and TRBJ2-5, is DGGITQSPKYLFRKEGQNVTLSCEQNLNHDAMYWYRQDPGQGLRLIYYSQIVNDFQKGDIAEGYSVSREKKESFPLTVTSAQKNPTAFYLCASSNPSEETQYFGPGTRLLVL.

CDR3 DNA sequence: TGTGCCAGCACCTCTTTAAGTTCTACGCAGTATTTT. Protein product: CASTSLSSTQYF. The chain uses TRBV11-2 and TRBJ2-3; D unclear. V was clipped by 7 bases and J by 8 bases, with 13 bases between them. The germline CDR1 and CDR2 sequences are SGHAT and FQNNGV. The CDR3 contains 12 residues. Combining the CDR3 with reference TRBV11-2 and TRBJ2-3 gives the whole variable domain EAGVAQSPRYKIIEKRQSVAFWCNPISGHATLYWYQQILGQGPKLLIQFQNNGVVDDSQLPKDRFSAERLKGVDSTLKIQPAKLEDSAVYLCASTSLSSTQYFGPGTRLTVL.

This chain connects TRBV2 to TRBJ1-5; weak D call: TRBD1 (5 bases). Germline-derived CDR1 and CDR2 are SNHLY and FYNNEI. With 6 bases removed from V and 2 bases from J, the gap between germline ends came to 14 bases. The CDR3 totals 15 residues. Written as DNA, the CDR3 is TGTGCCAGCAGAGCCCGGGGGAGAGGCAATCAGCCCCAGCATTTT. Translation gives CASRARGRGNQPQHF. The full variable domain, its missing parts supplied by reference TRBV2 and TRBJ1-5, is EPEVTQTPSHQVTQMGQEVILRCVPISNHLYFYWYRQILGQKVEFLVSFYNNEISEKSEIFDDQFSVERPDGSNFTLKIRSTKLEDSAMYFCASRARGRGNQPQHFGDGTRLSIL.

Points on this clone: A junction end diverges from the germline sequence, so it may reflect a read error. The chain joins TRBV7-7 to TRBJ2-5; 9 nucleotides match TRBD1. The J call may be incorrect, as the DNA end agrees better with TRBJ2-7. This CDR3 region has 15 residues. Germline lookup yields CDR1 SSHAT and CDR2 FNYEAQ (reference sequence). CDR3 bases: TGTGCTAGCAGCTTAGGGCCGACAGGGGGGTACGAGCAGTACTTC. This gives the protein CASSLGPTGGYEQYF.

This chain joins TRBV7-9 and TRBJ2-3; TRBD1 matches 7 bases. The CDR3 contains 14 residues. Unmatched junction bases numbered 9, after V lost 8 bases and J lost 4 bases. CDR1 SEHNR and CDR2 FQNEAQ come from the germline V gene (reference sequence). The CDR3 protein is CASEKGARSDTQYF. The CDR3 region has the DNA TGTGCCAGCGAGAAGGGGGCGAGGTCAGATACGCAGTATTTT.

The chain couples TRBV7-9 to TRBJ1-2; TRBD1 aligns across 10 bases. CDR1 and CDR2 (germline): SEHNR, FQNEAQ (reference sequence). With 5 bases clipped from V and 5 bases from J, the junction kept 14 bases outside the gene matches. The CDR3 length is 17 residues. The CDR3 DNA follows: TGTGCCAGCAGCCCATCGGGACAGGGGTATAGATATTATGGCTACACCTTC. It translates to CASSPSGQGYRYYGYTF.

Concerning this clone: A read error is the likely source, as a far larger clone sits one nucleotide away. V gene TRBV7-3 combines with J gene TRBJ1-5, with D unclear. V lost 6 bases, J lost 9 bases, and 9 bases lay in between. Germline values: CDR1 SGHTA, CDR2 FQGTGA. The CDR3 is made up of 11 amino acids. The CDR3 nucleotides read TGTGCCAGCAGGTCCCTGTGGCCCCAGCATTTT. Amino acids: CASRSLWPQHF.

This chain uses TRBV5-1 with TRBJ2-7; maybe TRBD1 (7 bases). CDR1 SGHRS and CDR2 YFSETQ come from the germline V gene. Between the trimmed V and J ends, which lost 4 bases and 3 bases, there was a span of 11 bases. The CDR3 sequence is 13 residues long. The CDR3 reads CASSPGGYYEQYF. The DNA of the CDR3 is TGCGCCAGCAGCCCAGGGGGGTACTACGAGCAGTACTTC.

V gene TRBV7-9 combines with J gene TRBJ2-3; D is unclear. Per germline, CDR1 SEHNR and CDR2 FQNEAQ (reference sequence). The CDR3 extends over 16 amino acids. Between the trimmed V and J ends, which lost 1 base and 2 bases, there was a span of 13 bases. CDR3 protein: CASSLVRSQLTDTQYF. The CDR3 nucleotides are TGTGCCAGCAGCTTAGTTCGAAGCCAACTCACAGATACGCAGTATTTT.